These T cell receptor beta chains were read from a single sample in a study of naive and memory T cell subsets. TCRdb used MiXCR to reprocess the 5' RACE reads, holding one entry per CDR3 protein. The sample lists about 62,000 distinct CDR3 sequences, around 8% occurring once. These receptors all stem from a female donor in good health. Both conserved end residues are part of each CDR3. D genes are given only for firm matches. Rows may omit the clone size; those that give it use once, few, many or a size class.

j_gene: TRBJ2-1
v_gene: TRBV28
d_gene: TRBD2
len: 17
abundance: many
CDR3nt: TGTGCCAGCAGCTCCGTAATGGGACTAGCGGGTATCAATGAGCAGTTCTTC
CDR3aa: CASSSVMGLAGINEQFF

j_gene: TRBJ1-3
v_gene: TRBV7-9
d_gene: NA
len: 16
abundance: NA
CDR3nt: TGTGCCAGCAGCTTAGAGGCAGGGCTTCGTGGAAACACCATATATTTT
CDR3aa: CASSLEAGLRGNTIYF

j_gene: TRBJ1-1
v_gene: TRBV29-1
d_gene: TRBD1
len: 15
abundance: many
CDR3nt: TGCAGCGTTGATCCTGGACAGGGGGCGACTACTGAAGCTTTCTTT
CDR3aa: CSVDPGQGATTEAFF

j_gene: TRBJ1-6
v_gene: TRBV3-1
d_gene: NA
len: 15
abundance: many
CDR3nt: TGTGCCAGCAGCCCCCGAGCGGGGTTGAATTCACCCCTCCACTTT
CDR3aa: CASSPRAGLNSPLHF

j_gene: TRBJ2-1
v_gene: TRBV20-1
d_gene: TRBD2
len: 13
abundance: many
CDR3nt: TGCAGTGCTAGACGGGAGGAATTACATGAGCAGTTCTTC
CDR3aa: CSARREELHEQFF

j_gene: TRBJ2-7
v_gene: TRBV28
d_gene: TRBD1
len: 14
abundance: NA
CDR3nt: TGTGCCAGCAGTTTCCAGGACAGGTCCTTGGGGCAGTACTTC
CDR3aa: CASSFQDRSLGQYF

j_gene: TRBJ1-1
v_gene: TRBV4-1
d_gene: NA
len: 16
abundance: few
CDR3nt: TGCGCCAGCAGCCAAGGTAAATCTCCCAGGAACACTGAAGCTTTCTTT
CDR3aa: CASSQGKSPRNTEAFF

j_gene: TRBJ1-2
v_gene: TRBV7-8
d_gene: TRBD1
len: 14
abundance: NA
CDR3nt: TGTGCCAGCAGCTTACAGGGGGTGAACTATGGCTACACCTTC
CDR3aa: CASSLQGVNYGYTF

j_gene: TRBJ1-1
v_gene: TRBV5-6
d_gene: NA
len: 13
abundance: few
CDR3nt: TGTGCCAGCAGCCTGGGACGGGGGACTGAAGCTTTCTTT
CDR3aa: CASSLGRGTEAFF

j_gene: TRBJ2-1
v_gene: TRBV11-2
d_gene: TRBD2
len: 13
abundance: few
CDR3nt: TGTGCCAGCAGCGGGGGGGCCTACAATGAGCAGTTCTTC
CDR3aa: CASSGGAYNEQFF

j_gene: TRBJ2-1
v_gene: TRBV19
d_gene: TRBD2
len: 16
abundance: NA
CDR3nt: TGTGCCAGTAGTCAGGCCGCGGGAGTTTTCCGCAATGAGCAGTTCTTC
CDR3aa: CASSQAAGVFRNEQFF

j_gene: TRBJ2-5
v_gene: TRBV27
d_gene: NA
len: 13
abundance: few
CDR3nt: TGTGCCAGCAGTTACCCGGGACAAGAGACCCAGTACTTC
CDR3aa: CASSYPGQETQYF

j_gene: TRBJ2-3
v_gene: TRBV12-3/TRBV12-4
d_gene: TRBD2
len: 16
abundance: few
CDR3nt: TGTGCCAGCAGTTTTTTACTAGCGGGAGGGCCACATACGCAGTATTTT
CDR3aa: CASSFLLAGGPHTQYF

j_gene: TRBJ2-1
v_gene: TRBV7-8
d_gene: TRBD2
len: 15
abundance: few
CDR3nt: TGTGCCAGCAGCCCATTAGCGGGAGCAATCCGTGAGCAGTTCTTC
CDR3aa: CASSPLAGAIREQFF

j_gene: TRBJ1-3
v_gene: TRBV6-6
d_gene: NA
len: 14
abundance: NA
CDR3nt: TGTGCCAGCAGTTACAATGCAGATGGAAACACCATATATTTT
CDR3aa: CASSYNADGNTIYF

j_gene: TRBJ1-1
v_gene: TRBV7-9
d_gene: NA
len: 13
abundance: many
CDR3nt: TGTGCCAGCAGCTTAGGGCCAGCTAGGGAAGCTTTCTTT
CDR3aa: CASSLGPAREAFF

j_gene: TRBJ2-1
v_gene: TRBV5-6
d_gene: NA
len: 14
abundance: few
CDR3nt: TGTGCCAGCAGCCCGCCTAATGGGGTCAATGAGCAGTTCTTC
CDR3aa: CASSPPNGVNEQFF

j_gene: TRBJ1-6
v_gene: TRBV20-1
d_gene: TRBD1
len: 16
abundance: NA
CDR3nt: TGCAGTGCTAGAGATGCCCGGACAGGGATTTCTTCACCCCTCCACTTT
CDR3aa: CSARDARTGISSPLHF

j_gene: TRBJ2-7
v_gene: TRBV6-6
d_gene: TRBD1
len: 17
abundance: many
CDR3nt: TGTGCCAGCAGTAGGACAGGGGGGCTCACCTCCTCCTACGAGCAGTACTTC
CDR3aa: CASSRTGGLTSSYEQYF

j_gene: TRBJ2-7
v_gene: TRBV6-6
d_gene: TRBD1
len: 17
abundance: many
CDR3nt: TGTGCCAGCAGTTCCACTCCTTCGACAGGGGGCTCCTACGAGCAGTACTTC
CDR3aa: CASSSTPSTGGSYEQYF

j_gene: TRBJ2-7
v_gene: TRBV20-1
d_gene: NA
len: 15
abundance: many
CDR3nt: TGCAGTGCTAGAGCCCCGGGCCTGGCTTCCTACGAGCAGTACTTC
CDR3aa: CSARAPGLASYEQYF

j_gene: TRBJ1-1
v_gene: TRBV7-2
d_gene: TRBD1
len: 15
abundance: many
CDR3nt: TGTGCCAGCAGCCCGGACAGGGGAATGAACACTGAAGCTTTCTTT
CDR3aa: CASSPDRGMNTEAFF

j_gene: TRBJ1-6
v_gene: TRBV6-5
d_gene: NA
len: 15
abundance: NA
CDR3nt: TGTGCCAGCAGTTACTCGGACGGCATTGGTTTCCCCCTCCACTTT
CDR3aa: CASSYSDGIGFPLHF

j_gene: TRBJ2-3
v_gene: TRBV20-1
d_gene: NA
len: 14
abundance: NA
CDR3nt: TGCAGTGCTTTCCGTGCGGATCCCACAGATACGCAGTATTTT
CDR3aa: CSAFRADPTDTQYF

j_gene: TRBJ2-7
v_gene: TRBV28
d_gene: TRBD2
len: 16
abundance: NA
CDR3nt: TGTGCCAGCAGTCCGCAAATAGCGGGAGTATTCTACGAGCAGTACTTC
CDR3aa: CASSPQIAGVFYEQYF

j_gene: TRBJ1-1
v_gene: TRBV6-1
d_gene: NA
len: 12
abundance: NA
CDR3nt: TGTGCCAGCAGTGAAGGGAATAACGAAGCTTTCTTT
CDR3aa: CASSEGNNEAFF

j_gene: TRBJ2-3
v_gene: TRBV9
d_gene: NA
len: 13
abundance: NA
CDR3nt: TGTGCCAGCAGCGTAGGCGGCGGTGACACCCAGTATTTT
CDR3aa: CASSVGGGDTQYF

j_gene: TRBJ1-2
v_gene: TRBV29-1
d_gene: NA
len: 13
abundance: many
CDR3nt: TGCAGCGTTGGGACAAGAGTTAACTATGGCTACACCTTC
CDR3aa: CSVGTRVNYGYTF

j_gene: TRBJ1-4
v_gene: TRBV27
d_gene: TRBD1
len: 17
abundance: many
CDR3nt: TGTGCCACCACCCTGACAGGGGGCGCGGCAACTAATGAAAAACTGTTTTTT
CDR3aa: CATTLTGGAATNEKLFF

j_gene: TRBJ2-5
v_gene: TRBV28
d_gene: NA
len: 13
abundance: many
CDR3nt: TGTGCCAGCAGGGTACAGGGTCGAGAGACCCAGTACTTC
CDR3aa: CASRVQGRETQYF

j_gene: TRBJ2-3
v_gene: TRBV20-1
d_gene: NA
len: 21
abundance: NA
CDR3nt: TGCAGTGCTTACCGGGACAGTCCGGATTTTCATTCGACGGGGGGCAGAGATACGCAGTATTTT
CDR3aa: CSAYRDSPDFHSTGGRDTQYF

j_gene: TRBJ1-1
v_gene: TRBV6-5
d_gene: NA
len: 13
abundance: NA
CDR3nt: TGTGCCAGCCGACAGGCGCAGAACACTGAAGCTTTCTTT
CDR3aa: CASRQAQNTEAFF

j_gene: TRBJ2-7
v_gene: TRBV7-2
d_gene: TRBD1
len: 17
abundance: NA
CDR3nt: TGTGCCAGCAGCCCCCTAGCCAGGGGGAACCCCCCCTACGAGCAGTACTTC
CDR3aa: CASSPLARGNPPYEQYF

j_gene: TRBJ1-3
v_gene: TRBV11-3
d_gene: TRBD1
len: 14
abundance: NA
CDR3nt: TGTGCCAGCAGCGCGGACAGGGGTGGAAACACCATATATTTT
CDR3aa: CASSADRGGNTIYF

j_gene: TRBJ2-1
v_gene: TRBV5-1
d_gene: TRBD1
len: 17
abundance: few
CDR3nt: TGCGCCAGCAGCTTACATAGACAGGGAATGATTTACAATGAGCAGTTCTTC
CDR3aa: CASSLHRQGMIYNEQFF

j_gene: TRBJ1-5
v_gene: TRBV19
d_gene: NA
len: 14
abundance: NA
CDR3nt: TGTGCCAGTAGTATTGAACAGTACAATCAGCCCCAGCATTTT
CDR3aa: CASSIEQYNQPQHF

j_gene: TRBJ2-1
v_gene: TRBV28
d_gene: NA
len: 11
abundance: few
CDR3nt: TGTGCCAGCAGTACCGAGCGGAGGCAGTTCTTC
CDR3aa: CASSTERRQFF